The following is a T cell receptor beta chain sequence with its context. Assay used: immunoSEQ multiplex PCR; TCRdb lists only in-frame clones, some missing. The repertoire consists of roughly 15,000 clones, with less than 70% occurring once and the leading ten covering approximately 9.8%. The data belong to a study of T cell clonotyping in hematopoietic cell transplantation. CDR1 is SQVTM and CDR2 is ANQGSEA in the germline V gene. V shed 4 bases and J shed 5 bases, with 11 bases lying between them. The CDR3 loop spans 12 amino acids. The clonotype was recovered from a human donor who either received an allogeneic hematopoietic cell transplant for a myeloid malignancy or was a related donor (not recorded which). Some clones in this sample may be carry-over from other donors' samples. Sequencing was performed on PBMCs. J is TRBJ1-1 and V is TRBV29-1, with D possibly matching TRBD1 (5 bases). The CDR3 sequence is CSVAPGGTEAFF. The CDR3 bases are TGCAGCGTTGCCCCCGGGGGGACTGAAGCTTTCTTT.